This passage covers 13 T cell receptor beta chains from one sample sequenced in a study of blood T cell repertoires in COVID-19. Sequenced by immunoSEQ multiplex PCR; TCRdb stores in-frame clones only, minus some. The data contain about 380,000 clones, roughly 85% of them seen just once; the ten biggest clones take up 3.5% to 4%. The sample comprised peripheral blood. The receptor set was obtained from a woman under 30 with acute or convalescent COVID-19.

The genes are TRBV29-1 and TRBJ2-2, with TRBD2 identical over 11 bases. From germline, CDR1 is SQVTM and CDR2 ANQGSEA. V dropped 4 bases and J dropped 1; count of bases not matched to a gene: 14. The CDR3 is made up of 19 amino acids. The CDR3 DNA reads TGCAGCGTTGCGATGTTGCGGGCGGGGACTAGCGGGAACACCGGGGAGCTGTTTTTT. Amino acid sequence: CSVAMLRAGTSGNTGELFF.

The chain joins TRBV5-1 to TRBJ2-3, with TRBD2 as a possible D gene (5 bases). V dropped 0 bases and J dropped 6 bases, with 11 bases sitting between them. Germline-derived CDR1 and CDR2 are SGHRS and YFSETQ. The CDR3 is 14 amino acids. The CDR3 DNA is TGCGCCAGCAGCTTGGGTACTAGTGACGATACGCAGTATTTT. As protein: CASSLGTSDDTQYF.

The chain employs TRBV27 and TRBJ2-5, with no clear D. Germline loops: CDR1 MNHEY, CDR2 SMNVEV (reference sequence). V dropped 5 bases and J dropped 1 base, with 8 bases sitting between them. The CDR3 is 13 amino acids. The CDR3 loop reads CASSVRRQETQYF. The CDR3, as DNA: TGTGCCAGCAGTGTTCGTCGCCAAGAGACCCAGTACTTC.

This clone was counted a single time. The chain links TRBV21-1 to TRBJ1-5. TRBV21-1 is recorded as a pseudogene. This CDR3 has 18 residues. The chain's CDR3 is CASSSLNSRSHSNQPQHF. The CDR3 region has the DNA TGTGCCAGCAGCAGCCTAAACTCGAGGTCACATAGCAATCAGCCCCAGCATTTT.

The chain recombines TRBV30 with TRBJ1-3; D is perhaps TRBD1 (6 bases). This CDR3 region has 15 residues. With 0 bases removed from V and 4 bases from J, the gap between germline ends came to 13 bases. Germline V lookup: CDR1 GTSNPN, CDR2 SVGIG (reference sequence). CDR3 loop: CAWSVLPRGGNTIYF. The CDR3 DNA reads TGTGCCTGGAGTGTACTCCCCAGGGGAGGAAACACCATATATTTT.

The V gene is TRBV21-1, the J gene TRBJ2-3; the tabulated D call, TRBD2, remains unverified against the DNA. TRBV21-1 corresponds to a pseudogene. This CDR3 region has 14 residues. The CDR3 region is CASSKSLVTDTQYF. The CDR3 nucleotides are TGTGCCAGCAGCAAATCTCTTGTCACAGATACGCAGTATTTT.

The CDR3 loop is CASSVVAGLNGYTF. The CDR3, as DNA: TGTGCCAGCAGTGTGGTGGCAGGGCTTAATGGCTACACCTTC. The rearrangement uses TRBV5-6 and TRBJ1-2, with D maybe TRBD1 (5 bases). This CDR3 has 14 amino acids. Germline CDR1 and CDR2: SGHDT and YYEEEE. V shed 5 bases and J shed 6 bases, with 17 bases lying between them.

The chain carries TRBV4-1 and TRBJ2-1; D may be TRBD2 (5 bases). This CDR3 is built from 16 residues. Germline V lookup: CDR1 MGHRA, CDR2 YSYEKL. Trimming stripped 0 bases from V and 1 base from J, with 10 bases between. DNA for the CDR3: TGCGCCAGCAGCCAAGACTCGCTAGCATCCTACAATGAGCAGTTCTTC. Translated: CASSQDSLASYNEQFF.

A word on this clone: This specimen includes other DNA sequences encoding the same CDR3. The chain employs TRBV9 and TRBJ1-3; D is ambiguous. Germline CDR1 SGDLS, CDR2 YYNGEE. Trimming stripped 0 bases from V and 0 bases from J, with 7 bases between. The CDR3 consists of 15 residues. CDR3 sequence (DNA): TGTGCCAGCAGCGTAGATGGGAGCTCTGGAAACACCATATATTTT. Residues: CASSVDGSSGNTIYF.

The rearrangement uses TRBV9 and TRBJ2-5, with D tentatively TRBD2 (5 bases). Germline V gene data show CDR1 as SGDLS and CDR2 as YYNGEE. V was shortened by 3 bases and J by 2 bases, with 11 bases between the two germline ends. This CDR3 is 14 amino acids long. The CDR3 loop reads CASSGGVNQETQYF. CDR3 DNA sequence: TGTGCCAGCAGCGGGGGAGTAAATCAAGAGACCCAGTACTTC. Full variable domain (outside the CDR3, taken from reference TRBV9 and TRBJ2-5): DSGVTQTPKHLITATGQRVTLRCSPRSGDLSVYWYQQSLDQGLQFLIQYYNGEERAKGNILERFSAQQFPDLHSELNLSSLELGDSALYFCASSGGVNQETQYFGPGTRLLVL.

The CDR3 DNA sequence: TGTGCCAGCAGCTTGGTCAAGTTTGGGCTACAAACCGGGGAGCTGTTTTTT. Translation gives CASSLVKFGLQTGELFF. This chain joins TRBV7-9 and TRBJ2-2, with unresolved D. The CDR3 totals 17 residues. V lost 3 bases, J lost 5 bases, and 19 bases lay in between. CDR1 and CDR2 (germline): SEHNR, FQNEAQ (reference sequence). Full variable domain (outside the CDR3, taken from reference TRBV7-9 and TRBJ2-2): DTGVSQNPRHKITKRGQNVTFRCDPISEHNRLYWYRQTLGQGPEFLTYFQNEAQLEKSRLLSDRFSAERPKGSFSTLEIQRTEQGDSAMYLCASSLVKFGLQTGELFFGEGSRLTVL.

The V gene is TRBV11-1, the J gene TRBJ1-1; perhaps TRBD1 as D (5 bases). V was trimmed by 6 bases and J by 8 bases, leaving 16 bases between them. Germline values: CDR1 SGHAT, CDR2 FQDESV (reference sequence). CDR3 length equals 13 residues. CDR3 in DNA: TGTGCCAGCAGTTCCTTCCGTGGGGCGGAAGCTTTCTTT. Translating it yields CASSSFRGAEAFF. Supplemented by reference TRBV11-1 and TRBJ1-1, the full variable domain reads EAEVAQSPRYKITEKSQAVAFWCDPISGHATLYWYRQILGQGPELLVQFQDESVVDDSQLPKDRFSAERLKGVDSTLKIQPAELGDSAMYLCASSSFRGAEAFFGQGTRLTVV.

The chain links TRBV5-4 to TRBJ1-1; the D gene is possibly TRBD1 (6 bases). V gave up 4 bases and J gave up 3 bases, with 25 bases separating them. CDR3 size: 18 residues. CDR1 is SGHNT, CDR2 YYREEE, per germline (reference sequence). The CDR3: CASSRGGSRNDRYTEAFF. As DNA, the CDR3 is TGTGCCAGCAGCAGGGGGGGTAGCAGAAACGACCGGTACACTGAAGCTTTCTTT. Full variable domain (outside the CDR3, taken from reference TRBV5-4 and TRBJ1-1): ETGVTQSPTHLIKTRGQQVTLRCSSQSGHNTVSWYQQALGQGPQFIFQYYREEENGRGNFPPRFSGLQFPNYSSELNVNALELDDSALYLCASSRGGSRNDRYTEAFFGQGTRLTVV.